Each of the 3 T cell receptor beta chains below was sequenced from the same sample in a study of T cells in Graves' hyperthyroidism and ophthalmopathy. The TCR beta CDR3 regions underwent amplification using RNA transcripts as the source. The primer set for the first-round RT-PCR of the TCR CDR3 was HTBI. MiXCR was run by TCRdb on the multiplex PCR reads, yielding one entry per CDR3 protein. The sample shows some 600,000 distinct CDR3 sequences, under 60% of them seen only once. Sequenced input: peripheral blood or thyroid tissue (not recorded which). These receptors were obtained from a young woman with Graves' hyperthyroidism.

This clonotype has at least ten counts. The chain combines TRBV7-3 with TRBJ2-5, with D hard to call. Per the germline V gene, CDR1 is SGHTA and CDR2 is FQGTGA. The CDR3 totals 16 residues. Trimming removed 2 bases from V and 5 bases from J, with 18 bases in between. This CDR3 reads CASSLGFAGQGETQYF. The CDR3 DNA reads as TGTGCCAGCAGCTTAGGCTTTGCAGGCCAAGGGGAGACCCAGTACTTC.

V and J are TRBV10-3 and TRBJ2-1; D possibly matches TRBD1 or TRBD2 (5 bases each). Trimming cost V 5 bases and J 2 bases, with 13 bases left between them. The CDR3 runs to 15 residues. Germline loops: CDR1 ENHRY, CDR2 SYGVKD. CDR3 sequence: CAISRRDGAYNEQFF. CDR3 in DNA: TGTGCCATCAGTCGCCGGGACGGGGCCTACAATGAGCAGTTCTTC.

The sample holds many counts of this clonotype. The gene calls are TRBV24-1 and TRBJ1-1, with D unresolved. Germline V lookup: CDR1 KGHDR, CDR2 SFDVKD. The V end was cut by 3 bases, the J end by 3 bases, with 7 bases between. The CDR3 runs to 13 residues. This chain's CDR3 is CATSDGTDTEAFF. CDR3 coding DNA: TGTGCCACCAGTGATGGCACAGACACTGAAGCTTTCTTT.